The 19 T cell receptor beta chains presented below share a single source sample, sequenced in a study of blood T cell repertoires in COVID-19. Produced via immunoSEQ multiplex PCR; TCRdb's table is partial and in-frame only. The table lists some 200,000 clones, over 75% of them singletons. The sample comprised peripheral blood. These receptors all stem from a man aged 50 or older with acute or convalescent COVID-19.

The chain employs TRBV11-3 and TRBJ2-7, with TRBD1 as a possible D gene (6 bases). The V gene lost 11 bases and the J gene lost 4 bases, with 21 bases spanning the gap. The CDR3 has 14 residues. Germline assignment: CDR1 SGHNT and CDR2 YENEEA. In nucleotides, the CDR3 is TGTGCCCTTAAAGATCTGGGCAGGGGATACGAGCAGTACTTC. Its translation is CALKDLGRGYEQYF.

The rearrangement joins TRBV7-2 to TRBJ1-2, with 7 bases that match TRBD1. Unmatched junction bases numbered 8, after V lost 1 base and J lost 3 bases. This CDR3 is 16 amino acids long. Germline V lookup: CDR1 SGHTA, CDR2 FQGNSA. The CDR3 reads CASSLEPARGDYGYTF. CDR3 nucleotide sequence: TGTGCCAGCAGCTTAGAGCCTGCCAGGGGGGACTATGGCTACACCTTC.

This clone is a singleton in its sample. The rearrangement uses TRBV5-1 and TRBJ2-5; weak D call: TRBD1 (5 bases). Looked up from germline, CDR1 is SGHRS and CDR2 is YFSETQ. The CDR3 has 14 amino acids. V lost 0 bases and J lost 5, with 11 bases in between. The CDR3 DNA reads as TGCGCCAGCAGCTTGGGACCAGGGTTGGAGACCCAGTACTTC. Amino acids: CASSLGPGLETQYF.

The chain is built from TRBV2 and TRBJ2-3; D not certain. CDR3 size: 12 residues. The V gene lost 6 bases and the J gene lost 2 bases, with 6 bases spanning the gap. The germline V gene encodes CDR1 SNHLY and CDR2 FYNNEI. CDR3 sequence (DNA): TGTGCCAGCAGGTCCAACACAGATACGCAGTATTTT. It specifies CASRSNTDTQYF. Supplemented by reference TRBV2 and TRBJ2-3, the full variable domain reads EPEVTQTPSHQVTQMGQEVILRCVPISNHLYFYWYRQILGQKVEFLVSFYNNEISEKSEIFDDQFSVERPDGSNFTLKIRSTKLEDSAMYFCASRSNTDTQYFGPGTRLTVL.

This rearrangement joins TRBV7-9 to TRBJ1-4; D gene ambiguous. This CDR3 is 14 amino acids long. The germline V gene encodes CDR1 SEHNR and CDR2 FQNEAQ (reference sequence). V lost 4 bases and J lost 8, with 14 bases in between. The CDR3 is CASSSDLAGEKLFF. DNA for the CDR3: TGTGCCAGCAGCTCGGACCTCGCGGGGGAAAAACTGTTTTTT.

The chain is built from TRBV6-1 and TRBJ1-5, with TRBD1 as a possible D gene (5 bases). This CDR3 has 15 residues. Germline CDR1 is MNHNS and CDR2 is SASEGT. The V and J ends lost 3 bases and 2 bases respectively, with 11 bases between them. The CDR3, as DNA: TGTGCCAGCAGTGAGGGGCGGTTCGGCAATCAGCCCCAGCATTTT. This translates into CASSEGRFGNQPQHF.

This clone was detected only once. The chain employs TRBV6-5 and TRBJ1-1; 9 bases fit TRBD1. The germline gives CDR1 MNHEY, CDR2 SVGAGI. The CDR3 runs to 14 residues. The ends lost 6 bases at V and 6 bases at J; junction bases unmatched: 8. CDR3 DNA: TGTGCCAGCAGCCCCGGACAGGGGAAAGCTGAAGCTTTCTTT. Amino acid sequence: CASSPGQGKAEAFF.

This chain links TRBV2 with TRBJ1-4; D is uncertain. This CDR3 has 13 amino acids. V gave up 7 bases and J gave up 5 bases, with 11 bases separating them. CDR1 is SNHLY, CDR2 FYNNEI, per germline. The CDR3 coding sequence is TGTGCCAGCATTTCCCAGGCGAATGAAAAACTGTTTTTT. It translates to CASISQANEKLFF.

The rearrangement joins TRBV7-2 to TRBJ1-3; TRBD1 aligns across 9 bases. The junction had 7 bases not matched to a gene; V was cut back by 1 base and J by 3 bases. Per the germline V gene, CDR1 is SGHTA and CDR2 is FQGNSA. There are 17 residues in the CDR3. This chain's CDR3 is CASSLVGTGPFGNTIYF. Here the CDR3 DNA reads TGTGCCAGCAGCTTAGTGGGGACAGGGCCTTTTGGAAACACCATATATTTT. Complete variable domain (other parts from reference TRBV7-2 and TRBJ1-3): GAGVSQSPSNKVTEKGKDVELRCDPISGHTALYWYRQSLGQGLEFLIYFQGNSAPDKSGLPSDRFSAERTGGSVSTLTIQRTQQEDSAVYLCASSLVGTGPFGNTIYFGEGSWLTVV.

This rearrangement joins TRBV5-1 to TRBJ2-7, with TRBD1 matching 8 bases. Trimming cost V 3 bases and J 4 bases; bases outside gene matches: 9. Looked up from germline, CDR1 is SGHRS and CDR2 is YFSETQ. The CDR3 has 15 amino acids. DNA for the CDR3: TGCGCCAGCAGCTCGTCAGGGGGCCCCACATACGAGCAGTACTTC. It specifies CASSSSGGPTYEQYF.

V and J are TRBV11-2 and TRBJ2-3; the D gene is possibly TRBD2 (5 bases). There are 15 residues in the CDR3. Germline-derived CDR1 and CDR2 are SGHAT and FQNNGV. The ends were cut back, 1 base at V and 4 bases at J, with 12 bases in the middle. CDR3 loop: CASSLGGWTADTQYF. The DNA of the CDR3 is TGTGCCAGCAGCTTAGGAGGGTGGACGGCAGATACGCAGTATTTT.

The rearrangement uses TRBV15 and TRBJ2-5; TRBD1 might be the D (6 bases). This CDR3 contains 16 residues. With 2 bases removed from V and 1 base from J, the gap between germline ends came to 14 bases. Germline CDR1 LNHNV, CDR2 YYDKDF (reference sequence). CDR3 loop: CATSRFRDTVQETQYF. The DNA for the CDR3 is TGTGCCACCAGCAGATTCCGGGACACCGTCCAAGAGACCCAGTACTTC.

The rearrangement uses TRBV27 and TRBJ2-6, with D unresolved. V was trimmed by 8 bases and J by 0 bases, leaving 11 bases between them. The CDR3 contains 15 residues. Germline V gene lookup returns CDR1 MNHEY and CDR2 SMNVEV (reference sequence). The CDR3 nucleotides read TGTGCCAGCCAATCAGGTGGCTCTGGGGCCAACGTCCTGACTTTC. Translating it yields CASQSGGSGANVLTF.

The chain joins TRBV6-2 or TRBV6-3 to TRBJ1-1; a possible D gene is TRBD1 (5 bases). The CDR3 has 14 residues. V was trimmed by 2 bases and J by 10 bases, leaving 17 bases between them. CDR1 MNHEY and CDR2 SVGEGT come from the germline V gene. As DNA, the CDR3 is TGTGCCAGCAGTTACGCCCGGTCGGGACTTGGAGCTTTCTTT. Translated: CASSYARSGLGAFF.

The chain recombines TRBV7-9 with TRBJ1-4; D is perhaps TRBD1 (5 bases). From germline, CDR1 is SEHNR and CDR2 FQNEAQ (reference sequence). This CDR3 spans 17 amino acids. Trimming removed 1 base from V and 5 bases from J, with 17 bases in between. In DNA form, the CDR3 reads TGTGCCAGCAGCTTAGGCAGGGTAGCGGTGGAGAATGAAAAACTGTTTTTT. It specifies CASSLGRVAVENEKLFF. The full variable domain, its missing parts supplied by reference TRBV7-9 and TRBJ1-4, is DTGVSQNPRHKITKRGQNVTFRCDPISEHNRLYWYRQTLGQGPEFLTYFQNEAQLEKSRLLSDRFSAERPKGSFSTLEIQRTEQGDSAMYLCASSLGRVAVENEKLFFGSGTQLSVL.

The chain is built from TRBV18 and TRBJ1-3, with TRBD1 matching 7 bases. Looked up from germline, CDR1 is KGHSH and CDR2 is LQKENI. This CDR3 is 15 amino acids long. The trim removed 5 bases at V and 2 bases at J, leaving 6 bases unmatched. CDR3 sequence: CASSETGFTGNTIYF. In DNA, the CDR3 is TGTGCCAGCTCAGAGACAGGGTTCACTGGAAACACCATATATTTT.

J is TRBJ1-5 and V is TRBV7-8; TRBD1 matches 8 bases. The germline V gene encodes CDR1 SGHVS and CDR2 FQNEAQ. CDR3 length: 15 residues. V lost 3 bases to trimming and J lost 2 bases; unmatched junction nucleotides: 3. In DNA form, the CDR3 reads TGTGCCAGCAGCTTCCAGGACAGGGGCAATCAGCCCCAGCATTTT. This gives the protein CASSFQDRGNQPQHF.

The V gene is TRBV5-1, the J gene TRBJ2-1, with 13 bases aligning to TRBD2. The CDR3 runs 20 residues. After removal of 0 bases from V and 6 bases from J, the junction contained 15 bases not matched to a gene. CDR1 and CDR2 (germline): SGHRS, YFSETQ. This CDR3 is CASSLARGTSGEQIRNEQFF. CDR3 in DNA: TGCGCCAGCAGCTTGGCCAGGGGGACTAGCGGGGAACAGATTCGCAATGAGCAGTTCTTC.

CDR3 protein: CASSYSRGSSGNTIYF. The CDR3 DNA reads as TGTGCCAGCAGTTACTCGCGGGGGAGCTCTGGAAACACCATATATTTT. This chain joins TRBV6-5 and TRBJ1-3, with a possible D match to TRBD1 (5 bases). Germline V lookup: CDR1 MNHEY, CDR2 SVGAGI. V was shortened by 0 bases and J by 0 bases, with 9 bases between the two germline ends. CDR3 size: 16 residues.